The sequence of this T cell receptor beta chain was determined in a study of blood T cells in healthy people across ages. The V gene end was trimmed by 0 bases and the J gene end by 13 bases; junction bases not matched to a gene: 15. Germline CDR1 reads MGHRA; CDR2 reads YSYEKL. CDR3 size: 16 residues. Using a J-beta primer mix together with a sample-barcoded 5' primer, a second PCR was run for about 7 to 12 cycles. TCRdb re-analysed the 5' RACE reads in MiXCR, keeping a single row per CDR3 protein. The sample shows about 1,400,000 distinct CDR3 sequences, 59% of them seen only once. This clonotype was picked up one time.

Sequenced sample: blood. The rearrangement joins TRBV4-1 to TRBJ2-4; 7 bases line up with TRBD2. The origin of this receptor is a man in his late teens or twenties in good health. CDR3 sequence reads: CASSQEASGIPGEQYF. CDR3 nucleotides: TGCGCCAGCAGCCAAGAAGCTAGCGGAATTCCGGGTGAGCAGTACTTC.